These 23 T cell receptor beta chains were all obtained from the same sample, sequenced in a study of T cell repertoires in cytomegalovirus infection. TCRdb re-derived calls from the reads in MiXCR, one entry per CDR3 protein. The repertoire holds hundreds of thousands of distinct CDR3 sequences, with approximately 31% as singletons. No antigen has been identified for these receptors. The sequences come from cultured CD8+ T cells from PBMCs, collected from culture after CMV antigen stimulation. These receptors were obtained from a human donor in good health (CMV status not recorded). Some clones in this sample may be carry-over from other donors' samples.

This clonotype appeared many times. The CDR3 region is CASTQMEGFSNQPQHF. The CDR3 DNA follows: TGTGCCAGCACCCAAATGGAGGGGTTTAGCAATCAGCCCCAGCATTTT. The J gene is TRBJ1-5, the V gene TRBV2; D may be TRBD1 (5 bases). Trimming left V 7 bases short and J 0 bases short, with 16 bases between. The CDR3 contains 16 residues. In germline, CDR1 is SNHLY, CDR2 FYNNEI.

The sample holds many counts of this clonotype. The CDR3 reads CASLTSGGMNTGELFF. The CDR3 region has the DNA TGTGCCAGCCTCACTAGCGGGGGAATGAACACCGGGGAGCTGTTTTTT. The chain recombines TRBV7-9 with TRBJ2-2, with 11 positions matching TRBD2. Germline CDR1 is SEHNR and CDR2 is FQNEAQ (reference sequence). V lost 8 bases to trimming and J lost 1 base; unmatched junction nucleotides: 6. This CDR3 region has 16 residues.

This clonotype was recorded a few times. The V call is TRBV7-9, the J call TRBJ2-7; a weak D match, TRBD1 (6 bases). The CDR3 contains 12 residues. Germline loops: CDR1 SEHNR, CDR2 FQNEAQ (reference sequence). Trimming stripped 5 bases from V and 5 bases from J, with 10 bases between. The CDR3 DNA sequence: TGTGCCAGCAGCAACAGGGTCGACGAGCAGTACTTC. The encoded protein is CASSNRVDEQYF.

This clonotype was detected a few times. The rearrangement links TRBV9 to TRBJ1-2; D is uncertain. Trimming stripped 0 bases from V and 4 bases from J, with 19 bases between. The CDR3 covers 17 residues. Germline CDR1 is SGDLS and CDR2 is YYNGEE. Here the CDR3 reads CASSVGGFPLSSYGYTF. Here the CDR3 DNA reads TGTGCCAGCAGCGTAGGAGGGTTCCCTCTCTCTAGCTATGGCTACACCTTC.

The chain employs TRBV4-3 and TRBJ2-1; TRBD2 might be the D (5 bases). CDR3 length equals 15 residues. The germline V and J ends were trimmed by 1 base and 4 bases, with 11 bases remaining between them. Germline V gene sequence: CDR1 LGHNA, CDR2 YSLEER. The CDR3 loop is CASSQGNLAYNEQFF. CDR3 in DNA: TGCGCCAGCAGCCAAGGGAACCTAGCTTACAATGAGCAGTTCTTC.

The chain employs TRBV6-5 and TRBJ2-3; weak D call: TRBD2 (6 bases). V gave up 9 bases and J gave up 1 base, with 20 bases separating them. The germline V gene encodes CDR1 MNHEY and CDR2 SVGAGI. The CDR3 totals 16 residues. CDR3 coding DNA: TGTGCCAGTCAGGGAGGTGGAATAGGGGGCACAGATACGCAGTATTTT. Amino acids: CASQGGGIGGTDTQYF.

Points on this clonotype: At one boundary the junction diverges from the germline segment, which might be a read error. The rearrangement joins TRBV7-6 to TRBJ1-1; TRBD1 agrees at 7 bases. CDR1 and CDR2 from the germline V gene are SGHVS and FNYEAQ. The CDR3 length is 13 residues. DNA of the CDR3: TGTGCCAGCAGTCCGACAGGGAACACTAAAGCTTTCTTT. Its protein is CASSPTGNTKAFF. The full variable domain, with the rest looked up from reference TRBV7-6 and TRBJ1-1, is GAGVSQSPRYKVTKRGQDVALRCDPISGHVSLYWYRQALGQGPEFLTYFNYEAQQDKSGLPNDRFSAERPEGSISTLTIQRTEQRDSAMYRCASSPTGNTKAFFGQGTRLTVV.

Comment on this clonotype: Relative to the germline gene, one junction end is altered; a read error may explain this. The CDR3 DNA is TGTGCCAGCAGTTTAGGGGGAACCCCTTCCTGCAATGAGCAGTTCTTC. This translates into CASSLGGTPSCNEQFF. J is TRBJ2-1 and V is TRBV12-3 or TRBV12-4; D is ambiguous. The CDR3 contains 16 residues.

CDR3 region: CASTGGGLSYNEQFF. DNA for the CDR3: TGTGCCAGCACCGGGGGGGGGCTCTCCTACAATGAGCAGTTCTTC. V usage is TRBV7-6 and J usage is TRBJ2-1; the match to TRBD2 covers 8 bases. V was clipped by 7 bases and J by 0 bases; unmatched bases: 5. Germline CDR1 is SGHVS and CDR2 is FNYEAQ. The CDR3 has 15 residues.

In its sample, this clonotype was seen a few times. The rearrangement links TRBV11-2 to TRBJ2-7; D uncertain. V lost 3 bases, J lost 1 base, and 19 bases lay in between. This CDR3 is built from 17 residues. Germline CDR1 SGHAT, CDR2 FQNNGV. The CDR3 sequence: CASSFDQMIPVSYEQYF. The CDR3 region has the DNA TGTGCCAGCAGCTTTGACCAGATGATCCCGGTATCCTACGAGCAGTACTTC.

Concerning this clonotype itself: The junction departs from the called germline gene at one end, perhaps through a read error. The V and J genes are TRBV9 and TRBJ1-2; D is uncertain. CDR3 length: 13 residues. The germline V gene encodes CDR1 SGDLS and CDR2 YYNGEE. The CDR3 DNA sequence: TGTGCCAGCAGCCAGACGGAGATGAGGGCGGTAAACTTC. Translation gives CASSQTEMRAVNF. Based on the CDR3 plus reference TRBV9 and TRBJ1-2, the full variable domain is DSGVTQTPKHLITATGQRVTLRCSPRSGDLSVYWYQQSLDQGLQFLIQYYNGEERAKGNILERFSAQQFPDLHSELNLSSLELGDSALYFCASSQTEMRAVNFGSGTRLTVV.

This clonotype was found a few times. The chain uses TRBV15 and TRBJ1-2; TRBD1 matches at 12 bases. The trim removed 0 bases at V and 10 bases at J, leaving 6 bases unmatched. From germline, CDR1 is LNHNV and CDR2 YYDKDF (reference sequence). This CDR3 is built from 15 residues. CDR3 coding DNA: TGTGCCACCAGCAGAGATTGGGGACAGGGGGCCCCCTACACCTTC. It codes for CATSRDWGQGAPYTF.

This clonotype has more than one count but fewer than ten. The V and J genes are TRBV7-6 and TRBJ1-1; D possibly corresponds to TRBD1 (6 bases). With 2 bases removed from V and 3 bases from J, the gap between germline ends came to 10 bases. CDR1 and CDR2 (germline): SGHVS, FNYEAQ. This CDR3 has 14 residues. Written as DNA, the CDR3 is TGTGCCAGCAGCTTAAACAGGGTTGACACTGAAGCTTTCTTT. This codes for CASSLNRVDTEAFF.

This clonotype was seen a handful of times. J is TRBJ1-2 and V is TRBV7-9; TRBD1 might be the D (6 bases). This CDR3 contains 12 residues. CDR1 is SEHNR, CDR2 FQNEAQ, per germline (reference sequence). The chain's CDR3 is CADGTSVYGYTF. DNA for the CDR3: TGTGCGGACGGGACATCAGTCTATGGCTACACCTTC.

This clonotype was recorded many times. CDR3 region: CASSLGIAGGTADTQYF. The CDR3 nucleotides read TGTGCCAGCAGCTTAGGGATAGCGGGGGGCACAGCAGATACGCAGTATTTT. This chain connects TRBV7-2 to TRBJ2-3; 10 bases line up with TRBD2. From germline, CDR1 is SGHTA and CDR2 FQGNSA. CDR3 length equals 17 residues. With 1 base clipped from V and 4 bases from J, the junction kept 8 bases outside the gene matches.

V gene TRBV12-3 or TRBV12-4 combines with J gene TRBJ1-1; 8 nucleotides align to TRBD1. The V and J ends lost 7 bases and 10 bases, in that order; junction bases with no gene match: 11. This CDR3 contains 13 residues. The CDR3 is CASKKTGEVGAFF. CDR3 DNA sequence: TGTGCCAGCAAGAAGACAGGGGAGGTCGGAGCTTTCTTT.

This clonotype was found many times. The rearrangement links TRBV7-8 to TRBJ2-3, with D maybe TRBD1 (6 bases). Germline values: CDR1 SGHVS, CDR2 FQNEAQ. The V and J ends lost 3 bases and 4 bases respectively, with 17 bases between them. The CDR3 runs to 16 residues. The CDR3 reads CASSFSTGKAADTQYF. For the CDR3, the DNA is TGTGCCAGCAGCTTCTCGACAGGCAAGGCGGCAGATACGCAGTATTTT.

CDR3 region: CASSPQGNLGEQYV. The CDR3 coding sequence is TGTGCCAGCAGCCCACAGGGGAATTTAGGGGAGCAGTACGTC. The V and J genes are TRBV13 and TRBJ2-7, with 7 nucleotides matching TRBD1. Germline V gene lookup returns CDR1 PRHDT and CDR2 FYEKMQ (reference sequence). The CDR3 is 14 residues long. The J segment lost 7 bases and the V segment lost 5 bases, leaving 11 bases of the junction unmatched.

Worth noting for this clonotype: With a much larger clone just one base away, this may be a read error. This chain connects TRBV7-2 to TRBJ1-4; TRBD1 matches 8 bases. The CDR3 has 15 residues. The germline gives CDR1 SGHTA, CDR2 FQGNSA. CDR3 sequence: CASSLGTGNNVKLFF. In nucleotides, the CDR3 is TGTGCCAGCAGCTTGGGGACAGGCAATAATGTAAAACTGTTTTTT.

The chain employs TRBV4-2 and TRBJ1-2; the D gene is possibly TRBD1 (5 bases). From germline, CDR1 is LGHNA and CDR2 YNFKEQ. Trimming pared 0 bases from V and 0 bases from J, leaving 11 bases between. The CDR3 sequence is 16 residues long. CDR3 region: CASSQEGKGTNYGYTF. The CDR3 coding sequence is TGTGCCAGCAGCCAAGAAGGCAAGGGGACTAACTATGGCTACACCTTC.

Remarks on this clonotype: The conserved phenylalanine or tryptophan is not found at the CDR3 terminus, so this likely reflects a read error. The chain couples TRBV7-6 to TRBJ1-4, with D unresolved. Germline-derived CDR1 and CDR2 are SGHVS and FNYEAQ. Trimming took 1 base from V and 0 from J, leaving 6 bases between them. The CDR3 sequence is 15 residues long. CDR3 sequence reads: CASSLVGATNEKLFS. CDR3 DNA: TGTGCCAGCAGCTTAGTTGGAGCAACTAATGAAAAACTGTTTTCT.

At least ten counts were recorded for this clonotype. V usage is TRBV7-9 and J usage is TRBJ1-5; D remains ambiguous. This CDR3 comprises 13 residues. Trimming shortened V by 5 bases and J by 5 bases, and 10 bases separated the two germline ends. Germline CDR1 reads SEHNR; CDR2 reads FQNEAQ (reference sequence). The DNA of the CDR3 is TGTGCCAGCAGCCGAGATAACCATCAGCCCCAGCATTTT. It codes for CASSRDNHQPQHF.

This clonotype was seen more than once but under ten times. The CDR3 loop is CASSQDYSGANVLTF. The CDR3 DNA reads TGTGCCAGCAGCCAAGATTACTCTGGGGCCAACGTCCTGACTTTC. The rearrangement uses TRBV7-9 and TRBJ2-6; D is uncertain. Germline CDR1 is SEHNR and CDR2 is FQNEAQ (reference sequence). The CDR3 spans 15 residues. The ends were cut back, 5 bases at V and 0 bases at J, with 8 bases in the middle.